One and the same sample provided the 22 T cell receptor beta chains below, sequenced in a study of T-cell memory formation after mild COVID-19. TCRdb passed the 5' RACE reads through MiXCR, listing each CDR3 protein once. The sample holds 300,000 to 400,000 distinct CDR3 sequences; 25% to 30% are singletons and the top ten take about 13%. Sequencing used PBMCs or a T cell subset sorted from them (not recorded which). These receptors were obtained from an adult woman who had mild COVID-19 (a few samples of this study predate the infection). Cell type and time point are not known.

This clonotype was found a few times. The CDR3 spells CSARDRGSGRIHEQFF. Written as DNA, the CDR3 is TGCAGTGCTAGAGATCGGGGAAGCGGGAGAATCCATGAGCAGTTCTTC. J is TRBJ2-1 and V is TRBV20-1; TRBD2 matches 8 bases. In germline, CDR1 is DFQATT, CDR2 SNEGSKA (reference sequence). This CDR3 comprises 16 residues. J was trimmed by 8 bases and V by 0 bases; bases with no gene match: 12.

The chain has TRBV10-3 and TRBJ2-7; 13 nucleotides match TRBD2. Germline CDR1 reads ENHRY; CDR2 reads SYGVKD. The CDR3 totals 15 residues. J gave up 6 bases and V 7 bases, and 9 bases lay outside the gene matches. The CDR3 region is CAITATSGRALEQYF. In DNA form, the CDR3 reads TGTGCCATCACCGCCACTAGCGGGAGGGCCCTCGAGCAGTACTTC.

This clonotype was found a few times. The V call is TRBV3-1, the J call TRBJ2-7; D tentatively fits TRBD1 or TRBD2 (5 bases each). V was shortened by 2 bases and J by 4 bases, with 12 bases between the two germline ends. The CDR3 loop spans 14 amino acids. Per germline, CDR1 LGHDT and CDR2 YNNKEL (reference sequence). CDR3 region: CASSQSGRRYEQYF. CDR3 DNA: TGTGCCAGCAGCCAATCGGGACGGAGGTACGAGCAGTACTTC.

In its sample, this clonotype was seen a few times. The J gene is TRBJ2-3, the V gene TRBV7-2, with TRBD2 matching 15 bases. The CDR3 length is 21 residues. V lost 0 bases and J lost 10; bases outside the gene matches: 20. Per germline, CDR1 SGHTA and CDR2 FQGNSA. CDR3 amino acids: CASSLALISDPGLAGGMSQYF. The CDR3 bases are TGTGCCAGCAGCTTAGCCCTAATATCTGATCCGGGACTAGCGGGAGGAATGTCGCAGTATTTT.

This clonotype has just a few counts. This sequence joins TRBV2 and TRBJ2-5; D is perhaps TRBD2 (6 bases). Germline V gene sequence: CDR1 SNHLY, CDR2 FYNNEI. V shed 5 bases and J shed 2 bases, with 12 bases lying between them. The CDR3 consists of 14 residues. CDR3: CASSFGGVQETQYF. CDR3 nucleotide sequence: TGTGCCAGCAGTTTCGGCGGGGTACAAGAGACCCAGTACTTC.

This clonotype occurred a few times. This chain connects TRBV6-2 or TRBV6-3 to TRBJ1-1; possibly TRBD1 for D (6 bases). Germline values: CDR1 MNHEY, CDR2 SVGEGT. Trimming pared 7 bases from V and 7 bases from J, leaving 19 bases between. The CDR3 has 14 residues. The DNA of the CDR3 is TGTGCCAGCAAGCGGGGGCCGGGTTCCGATGAAGCTTTCTTT. Translating gives CASKRGPGSDEAFF.

The chain carries TRBV27 and TRBJ2-1; 7 positions match TRBD2. The CDR3 is made up of 19 amino acids. Germline V gene sequence: CDR1 MNHEY, CDR2 SMNVEV (reference sequence). Unmatched junction bases numbered 23, after V lost 4 bases and J lost 8 bases. CDR3 amino acids: CASSYPRLGVPSGIDEQFF. DNA of the CDR3: TGTGCCAGCAGTTACCCGCGGTTGGGTGTGCCTAGCGGTATCGATGAGCAGTTCTTC.

The chain is built from TRBV12-3 or TRBV12-4 and TRBJ1-2, with unresolved D. The V and J ends lost 3 bases and 7 bases respectively, with 15 bases between them. This CDR3 has 14 residues. Here the CDR3 DNA reads TGTGCCAGCAGTTTTGGCTCTGGTTCAACTGGCTACACCTTC. It yields the protein CASSFGSGSTGYTF.

This clonotype was counted a few times. The chain recombines TRBV12-3 or TRBV12-4 with TRBJ2-7; the D gene could be TRBD1 or TRBD2 (5 bases each). With 7 bases removed from V and 2 bases from J, the gap between germline ends came to 15 bases. The CDR3 runs 14 residues. The CDR3, as DNA: TGTGCCAGCACCTCGGTGGGGGTAACCTACGAGCAGTACTTC. Translating gives CASTSVGVTYEQYF.

The chain uses TRBV20-1 and TRBJ2-2; D possibly uses TRBD1 or TRBD2 (5 bases each). The CDR3 is 14 amino acids. Per germline, CDR1 DFQATT and CDR2 SNEGSKA (reference sequence). V lost 7 bases and J 1 base, leaving 13 bases between the germline ends. CDR3 sequence: CSGAGALNTGELFF. In DNA form, the CDR3 reads TGCAGTGGTGCCGGGGCCTTGAACACCGGGGAGCTGTTTTTT.

The rearrangement links TRBV7-2 to TRBJ2-2; D is ambiguous. V was trimmed by 5 bases and J by 5 bases, leaving 9 bases between them. The CDR3 runs to 13 residues. Germline V lookup: CDR1 SGHTA, CDR2 FQGNSA. CDR3 coding DNA: TGTGCCAGCAGCCCCTGGGGTACCGGGGAGCTGTTTTTT. Translating gives CASSPWGTGELFF.

The genes are TRBV15 and TRBJ1-4; 7 nucleotides agree with TRBD1. The CDR3 spans 14 residues. Per the germline V gene, CDR1 is LNHNV and CDR2 is YYDKDF (reference sequence). V trimming: 4 bases; J trimming: 4 bases; junction bases outside the gene matches: 3. The CDR3 protein is CATSIGGDNEKLFF. CDR3 bases: TGTGCCACCAGCATAGGGGGCGATAATGAAAAACTGTTTTTT.

This clonotype was counted once. The rearrangement uses TRBV19 and TRBJ2-3; D uncertain. Germline-derived CDR1 and CDR2 are LNHDA and SQIVND (reference sequence). V was trimmed by 7 bases and J by 4 bases, leaving 9 bases between them. This CDR3 spans 12 amino acids. CDR3 loop: CASITSSDTQYF. The CDR3 coding sequence is TGTGCCAGTATTACCTCATCAGATACGCAGTATTTT. Full variable domain (remainder filled in from reference TRBV19 and TRBJ2-3): DGGITQSPKYLFRKEGQNVTLSCEQNLNHDAMYWYRQDPGQGLRLIYYSQIVNDFQKGDIAEGYSVSREKKESFPLTVTSAQKNPTAFYLCASITSSDTQYFGPGTRLTVL.

The chain carries TRBV5-6 and TRBJ2-5, with D uncertain. Trimming stripped 4 bases from V and 1 base from J, with 14 bases between. The CDR3 extends over 15 amino acids. Germline V CDR1 and CDR2: SGHDT, YYEEEE. CDR3 DNA: TGTGCCAGCAGCCCGATCGGACGGCCCCAAGAGACCCAGTACTTC. Encoded protein: CASSPIGRPQETQYF.

This sequence joins TRBV20-1 and TRBJ2-7, with 14 bases that match TRBD2. Germline V gene data show CDR1 as DFQATT and CDR2 as SNEGSKA (reference sequence). CDR3 length equals 16 residues. With V trimmed by 1 base and J by 4 bases, 6 bases remained unmatched. CDR3 DNA: TGCAGTGCTAGAGCCGGACTAGCGGGAGGACTATACGAGCAGTACTTC. Amino acid sequence: CSARAGLAGGLYEQYF.

About this clonotype: Being one base from a much bigger clone, this may be a read error. The chain uses TRBV2 and TRBJ2-5; 8 nucleotides align to TRBD1. The CDR3 loop spans 14 amino acids. Germline V gene sequence: CDR1 SNHLY, CDR2 FYNNEI. The trim removed 4 bases at V and 0 bases at J, leaving 1 base unmatched. The CDR3, as DNA: TGTGCCAGCAGTGGGACAGGGAACCAAGAGACCCAGTACTTC. Its translation: CASSGTGNQETQYF.

This sequence joins TRBV4-1 and TRBJ1-2; D gene unclear. The V end lost 0 bases, the J end lost 3 bases, and 8 bases lay between the germline ends. The CDR3 is made up of 14 amino acids. Germline assignment: CDR1 MGHRA and CDR2 YSYEKL. The CDR3 nucleotides read TGCGCCAGCAGCCAAGAGCCCAGAGACTATGGCTACACCTTC. Translation gives CASSQEPRDYGYTF.

The chain employs TRBV12-3 or TRBV12-4 and TRBJ2-4; D gene unclear. The CDR3 sequence is 14 residues long. V was clipped by 11 bases and J by 1 base, with 15 bases between them. This CDR3 reads CALIGHWAKNIQYF. The CDR3 nucleotides read TGTGCCCTTATAGGGCACTGGGCCAAAAACATTCAGTACTTC.

V and J are TRBV5-1 and TRBJ1-6; a possible D gene is TRBD1 (6 bases). Trimming removed 6 bases from V and 7 bases from J, with 11 bases in between. The CDR3 loop spans 13 amino acids. From germline, CDR1 is SGHRS and CDR2 YFSETQ. The CDR3 DNA reads TGCGCCAGCAATGGGGGCGGGAATTCACCCCTCCACTTT. Translation gives CASNGGGNSPLHF.

The V gene is TRBV7-2, the J gene TRBJ2-1, with unresolved D. The germline V gene encodes CDR1 SGHTA and CDR2 FQGNSA. The CDR3 is 14 amino acids. V lost 5 bases to trimming and J lost 9 bases, with 17 bases between them. The CDR3 region has the DNA TGTGCCAGCAGCCGGATGAGCGATGTCCTTGAGCAGTTCTTC. Protein product: CASSRMSDVLEQFF.

The V and J genes are TRBV2 and TRBJ1-3; 8 nucleotides align to TRBD1. CDR3 length: 12 residues. The ends lost 9 bases at V and 2 bases at J; junction bases unmatched: 0. Germline V gene sequence: CDR1 SNHLY, CDR2 FYNNEI. CDR3 DNA: TGTGCCAGGACAGGGGCTGGAAACACCATATATTTT. Translating it yields CARTGAGNTIYF. The full variable domain, rest sourced from reference TRBV2 and TRBJ1-3, is EPEVTQTPSHQVTQMGQEVILRCVPISNHLYFYWYRQILGQKVEFLVSFYNNEISEKSEIFDDQFSVERPDGSNFTLKIRSTKLEDSAMYFCARTGAGNTIYFGEGSWLTVV.

This clonotype was recorded a few times. The chain recombines TRBV11-3 with TRBJ2-4; possibly TRBD1 for D (7 bases). Germline V gives CDR1 SGHNT, CDR2 YENEEA. V lost 5 bases and J 2 bases, leaving 16 bases between the germline ends. The CDR3 totals 16 residues. The CDR3 DNA follows: TGTGCCAGCAGCCCAGGCGGGACAGCGCCCAAAAACATTCAGTACTTC. It yields the protein CASSPGGTAPKNIQYF.